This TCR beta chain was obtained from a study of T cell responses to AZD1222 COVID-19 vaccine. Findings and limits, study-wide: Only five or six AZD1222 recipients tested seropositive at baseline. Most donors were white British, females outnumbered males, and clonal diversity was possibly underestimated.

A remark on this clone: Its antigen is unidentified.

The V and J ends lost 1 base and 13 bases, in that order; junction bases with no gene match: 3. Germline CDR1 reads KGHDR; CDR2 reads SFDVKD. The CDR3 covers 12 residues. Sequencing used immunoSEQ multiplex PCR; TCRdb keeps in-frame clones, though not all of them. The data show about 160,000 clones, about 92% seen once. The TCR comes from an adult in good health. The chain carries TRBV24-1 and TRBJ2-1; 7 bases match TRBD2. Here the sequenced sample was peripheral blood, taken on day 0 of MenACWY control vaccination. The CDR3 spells CATSDFKRDQFF. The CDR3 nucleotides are TGTGCCACCAGTGATTTTAAGCGGGATCAGTTCTTC.